This T cell receptor beta chain was captured in a study of T cell repertoires in cytomegalovirus infection. Overall study: CMV epitopes, recently identified HLA-C-restricted and well-studied HLA-B-restricted, were used. Indicated by public TCR beta signatures were CMV infection and matching HLA type. Overall study findings and caveats: Identification of carriers of CMV plus the relevant HLA was achieved through cumulative public TCR beta family frequency.

TCRdb independently ran MiXCR on the reads; one entry per CDR3 protein. The table includes about 890,000 distinct CDR3 sequences, around 31% detected once. V lost 0 bases, J lost 3 bases, and 2 bases lay in between. The germline V gene encodes CDR1 DFQATT and CDR2 SNEGSKA (reference sequence). CDR3 length: 11 amino acids. Ten or more counts support this clonotype. The antigen is not known. This receptor was obtained from a human donor in good health (CMV status not recorded). Some clones in this sample may be carry-over from other donors' samples. The source material was cultured CD8+ T cells from PBMCs, sampled from culture after CMV antigen stimulation. The gene calls are TRBV20-1 and TRBJ1-1; D unclear. CDR3 sequence: CSARDYTEAFF. In DNA form, the CDR3 reads TGCAGTGCTAGAGATTACACTGAAGCTTTCTTT.